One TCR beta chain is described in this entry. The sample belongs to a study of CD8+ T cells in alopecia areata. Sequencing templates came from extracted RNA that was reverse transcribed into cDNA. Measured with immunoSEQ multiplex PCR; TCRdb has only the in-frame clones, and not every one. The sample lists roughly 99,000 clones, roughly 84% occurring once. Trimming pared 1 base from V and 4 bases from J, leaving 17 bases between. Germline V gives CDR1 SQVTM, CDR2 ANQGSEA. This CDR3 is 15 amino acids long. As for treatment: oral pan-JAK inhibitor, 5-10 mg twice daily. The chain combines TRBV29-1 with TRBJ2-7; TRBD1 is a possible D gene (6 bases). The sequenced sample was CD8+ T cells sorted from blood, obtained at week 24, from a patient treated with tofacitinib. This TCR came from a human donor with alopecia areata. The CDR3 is CSVEGLQGHTYEQYF. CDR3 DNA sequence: TGCAGCGTTGAAGGCCTACAGGGCCATACTTACGAGCAGTACTTC.